The TCR beta chain under discussion was sequenced for a study of blood T cell repertoires in COVID-19. V shed 3 bases and J 6 bases; nucleotides not matched to a gene: 5. The CDR3 is 15 amino acids. The germline CDR1 and CDR2 sequences are MGHDK and SYGVNS. Clones were read by immunoSEQ multiplex PCR, and TCRdb kept only the in-frame ones, dropping some. The data hold roughly 100,000 clones, with around 79% observed a single time. Sequenced input: peripheral blood. The chain joins TRBV25-1 to TRBJ1-6, with TRBD1 matching 7 bases. This clonotype was obtained from a woman of 80 years or more with acute or convalescent COVID-19. The CDR3 DNA sequence: TGTGCCAGCAGTGACCTACAGGGGATTAATTCACCCCTCCACTTT. It yields the protein CASSDLQGINSPLHF.